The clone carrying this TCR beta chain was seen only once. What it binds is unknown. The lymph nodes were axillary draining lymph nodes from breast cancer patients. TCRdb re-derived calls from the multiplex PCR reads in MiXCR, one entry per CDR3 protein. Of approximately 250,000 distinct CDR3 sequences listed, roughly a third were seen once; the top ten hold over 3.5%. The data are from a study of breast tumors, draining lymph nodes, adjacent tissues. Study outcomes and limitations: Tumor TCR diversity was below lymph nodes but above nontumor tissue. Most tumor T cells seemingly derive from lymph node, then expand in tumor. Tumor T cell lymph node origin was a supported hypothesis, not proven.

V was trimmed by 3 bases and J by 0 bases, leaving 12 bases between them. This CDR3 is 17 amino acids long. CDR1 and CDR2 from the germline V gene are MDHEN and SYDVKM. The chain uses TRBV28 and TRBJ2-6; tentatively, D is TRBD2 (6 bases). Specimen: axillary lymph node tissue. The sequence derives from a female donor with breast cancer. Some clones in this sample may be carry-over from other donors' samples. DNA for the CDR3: TGTGCCAGCAGTTTTGGGCGGGGACCCTCTGGGGCCAACGTCCTGACTTTC. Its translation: CASSFGRGPSGANVLTF.